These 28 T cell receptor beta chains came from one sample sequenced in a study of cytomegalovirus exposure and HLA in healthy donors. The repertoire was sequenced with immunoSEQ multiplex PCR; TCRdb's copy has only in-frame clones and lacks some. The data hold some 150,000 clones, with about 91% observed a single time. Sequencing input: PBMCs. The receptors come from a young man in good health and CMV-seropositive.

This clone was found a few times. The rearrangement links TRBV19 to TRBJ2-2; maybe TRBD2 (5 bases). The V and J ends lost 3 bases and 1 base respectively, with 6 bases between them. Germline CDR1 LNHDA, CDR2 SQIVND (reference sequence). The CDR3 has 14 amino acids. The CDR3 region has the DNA TGTGCCAGTAGTATCGCGGGGAACACCGGGGAGCTGTTTTTT. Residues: CASSIAGNTGELFF.

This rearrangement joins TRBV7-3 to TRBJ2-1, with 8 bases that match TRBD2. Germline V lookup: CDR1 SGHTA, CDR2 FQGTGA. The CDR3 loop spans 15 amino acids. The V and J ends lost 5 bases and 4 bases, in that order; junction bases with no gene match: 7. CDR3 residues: CASSASGGMYNEQFF. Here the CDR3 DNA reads TGTGCCAGCAGCGCCAGCGGGGGCATGTACAATGAGCAGTTCTTC.

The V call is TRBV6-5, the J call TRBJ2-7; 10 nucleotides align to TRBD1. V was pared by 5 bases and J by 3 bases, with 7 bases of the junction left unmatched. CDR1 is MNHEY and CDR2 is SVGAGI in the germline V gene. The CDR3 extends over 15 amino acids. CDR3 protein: CASSGADRGLYEQYF. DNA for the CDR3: TGTGCCAGCAGTGGCGCCGACAGGGGGCTCTACGAGCAGTACTTC.

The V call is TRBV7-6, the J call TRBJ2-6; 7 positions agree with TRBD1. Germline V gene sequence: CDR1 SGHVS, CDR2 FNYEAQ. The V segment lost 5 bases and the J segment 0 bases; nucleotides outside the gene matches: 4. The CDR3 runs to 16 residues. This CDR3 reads CASSPGQISGANVLTF. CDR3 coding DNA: TGTGCCAGCAGCCCGGGACAGATCTCTGGGGCCAACGTCCTGACTTTC.

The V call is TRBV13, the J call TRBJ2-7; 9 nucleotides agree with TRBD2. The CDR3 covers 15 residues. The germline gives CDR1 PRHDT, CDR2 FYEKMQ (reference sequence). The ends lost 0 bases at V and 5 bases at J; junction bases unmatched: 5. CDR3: CASSLGGGRAHEQYF. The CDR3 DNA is TGTGCCAGCAGCTTAGGAGGCGGGAGGGCCCACGAGCAGTACTTC.

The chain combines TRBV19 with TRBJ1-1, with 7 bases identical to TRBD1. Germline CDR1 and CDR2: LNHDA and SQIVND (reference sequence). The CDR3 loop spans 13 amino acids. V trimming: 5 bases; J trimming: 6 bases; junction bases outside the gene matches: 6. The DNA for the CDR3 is TGTGCCAGTAGTTTAGGGACAGAGCCTGAAGCTTTCTTT. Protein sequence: CASSLGTEPEAFF. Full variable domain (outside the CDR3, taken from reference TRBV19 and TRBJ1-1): DGGITQSPKYLFRKEGQNVTLSCEQNLNHDAMYWYRQDPGQGLRLIYYSQIVNDFQKGDIAEGYSVSREKKESFPLTVTSAQKNPTAFYLCASSLGTEPEAFFGQGTRLTVV.

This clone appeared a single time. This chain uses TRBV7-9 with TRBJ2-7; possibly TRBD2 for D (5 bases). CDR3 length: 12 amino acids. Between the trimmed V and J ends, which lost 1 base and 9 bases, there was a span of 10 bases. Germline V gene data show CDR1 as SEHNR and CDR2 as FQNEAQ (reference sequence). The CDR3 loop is CASSLEARGQYF. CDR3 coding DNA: TGTGCCAGCAGCTTAGAGGCCCGGGGGCAGTACTTC.

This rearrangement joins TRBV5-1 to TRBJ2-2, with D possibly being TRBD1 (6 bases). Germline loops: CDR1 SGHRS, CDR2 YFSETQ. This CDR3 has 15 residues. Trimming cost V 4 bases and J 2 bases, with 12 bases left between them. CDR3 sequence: CASSGNRVNTGELFF. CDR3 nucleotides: TGCGCCAGCAGCGGAAACAGGGTAAACACCGGGGAGCTGTTTTTT.

The CDR3 DNA is TGTGCCAGCCAAAGCGGTCCCTACGAGCAGTACTTC. As protein: CASQSGPYEQYF. V and J are TRBV6-5 and TRBJ2-7; D possibly corresponds to TRBD2 (5 bases). Between the trimmed V and J ends, which lost 8 bases and 2 bases, there was a span of 10 bases. Germline V CDR1 and CDR2: MNHEY, SVGAGI. CDR3 length equals 12 residues.

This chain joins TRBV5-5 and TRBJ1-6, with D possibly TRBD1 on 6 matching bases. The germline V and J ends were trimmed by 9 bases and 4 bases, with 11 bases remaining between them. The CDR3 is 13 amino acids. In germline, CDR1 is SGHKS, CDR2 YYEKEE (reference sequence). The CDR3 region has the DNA TGTGCCACCCGACAGGATTATAATTCACCCCTCCACTTT. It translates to CATRQDYNSPLHF.

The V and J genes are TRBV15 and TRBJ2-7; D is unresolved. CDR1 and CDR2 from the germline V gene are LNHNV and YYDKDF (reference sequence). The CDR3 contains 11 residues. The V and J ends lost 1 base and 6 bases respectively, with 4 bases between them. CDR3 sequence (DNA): TGTGCCACCAGCAGAGCTTTCGAGCAGTACTTC. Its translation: CATSRAFEQYF.

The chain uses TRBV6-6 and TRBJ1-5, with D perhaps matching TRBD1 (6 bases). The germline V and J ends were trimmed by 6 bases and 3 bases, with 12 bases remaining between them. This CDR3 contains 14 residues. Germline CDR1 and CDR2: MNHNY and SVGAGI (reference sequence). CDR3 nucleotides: TGTGCCAGCAGAAACACAGGGTTCAATCAGCCCCAGCATTTT. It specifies CASRNTGFNQPQHF.

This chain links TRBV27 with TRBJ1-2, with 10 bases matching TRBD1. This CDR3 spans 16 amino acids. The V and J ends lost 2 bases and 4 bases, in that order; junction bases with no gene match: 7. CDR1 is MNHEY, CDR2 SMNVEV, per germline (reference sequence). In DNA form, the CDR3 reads TGTGCCAGCAGTTTAAATGTGGGACAGGGGAGCTATGGCTACACCTTC. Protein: CASSLNVGQGSYGYTF.

CDR3 bases: TGTGCCAGTAGTACCACGGCCGGGACAGGGGGCCGTTCTAACTATGGCTACACCTTC. It yields the protein CASSTTAGTGGRSNYGYTF. The chain employs TRBV19 and TRBJ1-2, with 12 positions matching TRBD1. J gave up 0 bases and V 4 bases, and 12 bases lay outside the gene matches. The CDR3 runs 19 residues. CDR1 is LNHDA, CDR2 SQIVND, per germline (reference sequence).

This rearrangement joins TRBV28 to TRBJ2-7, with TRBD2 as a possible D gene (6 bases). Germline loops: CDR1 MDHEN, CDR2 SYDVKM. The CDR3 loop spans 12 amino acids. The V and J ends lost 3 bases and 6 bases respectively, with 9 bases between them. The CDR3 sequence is CASSFGGAEQYF. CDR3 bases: TGTGCCAGCAGTTTCGGAGGGGCCGAGCAGTACTTC. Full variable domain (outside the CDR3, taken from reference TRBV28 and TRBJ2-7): DVKVTQSSRYLVKRTGEKVFLECVQDMDHENMFWYRQDPGLGLRLIYFSYDVKMKEKGDIPEGYSVSREKKERFSLILESASTNQTSMYLCASSFGGAEQYFGPGTRLTVT.

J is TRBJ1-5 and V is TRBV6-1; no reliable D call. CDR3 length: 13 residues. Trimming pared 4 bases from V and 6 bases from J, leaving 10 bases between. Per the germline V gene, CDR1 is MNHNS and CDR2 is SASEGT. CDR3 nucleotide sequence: TGTGCCAGCAGTGGATCAGAGGTTCAGCCCCAGCATTTT. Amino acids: CASSGSEVQPQHF.

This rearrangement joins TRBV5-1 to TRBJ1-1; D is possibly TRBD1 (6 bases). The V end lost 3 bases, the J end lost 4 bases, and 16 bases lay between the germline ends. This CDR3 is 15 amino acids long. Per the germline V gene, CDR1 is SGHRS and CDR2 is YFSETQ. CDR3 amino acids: CASSSGGGIGTEAFF. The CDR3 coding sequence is TGCGCCAGCAGCTCTGGGGGCGGTATTGGCACTGAAGCTTTCTTT. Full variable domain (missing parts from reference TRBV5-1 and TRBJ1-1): KAGVTQTPRYLIKTRGQQVTLSCSPISGHRSVSWYQQTPGQGLQFLFEYFSETQRNKGNFPGRFSGRQFSNSRSEMNVSTLELGDSALYLCASSSGGGIGTEAFFGQGTRLTVV.

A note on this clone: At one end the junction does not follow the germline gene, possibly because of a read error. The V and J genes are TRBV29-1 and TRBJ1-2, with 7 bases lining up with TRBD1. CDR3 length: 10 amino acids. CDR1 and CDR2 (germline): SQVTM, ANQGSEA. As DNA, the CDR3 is TGCAGCGTTGGACAGGGAAAGGGGAGCTTC. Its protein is CSVGQGKGSF. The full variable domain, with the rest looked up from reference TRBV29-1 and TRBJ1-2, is SAVISQKPSRDICQRGTSLTIQCQVDSQVTMMFWYRQQPGQSLTLIATANQGSEATYESGFVIDKFPISRPNLTFSTLTVSNMSPEDSSIYLCSVGQGKGSFGSGTRLTVV.

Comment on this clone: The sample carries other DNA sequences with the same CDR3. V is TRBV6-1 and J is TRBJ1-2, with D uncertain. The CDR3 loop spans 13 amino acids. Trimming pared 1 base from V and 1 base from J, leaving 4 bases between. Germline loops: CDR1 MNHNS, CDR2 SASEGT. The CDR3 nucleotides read TGTGCCAGCAGTGAAGACGGTAACTATGGCTACACCTTC. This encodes CASSEDGNYGYTF.

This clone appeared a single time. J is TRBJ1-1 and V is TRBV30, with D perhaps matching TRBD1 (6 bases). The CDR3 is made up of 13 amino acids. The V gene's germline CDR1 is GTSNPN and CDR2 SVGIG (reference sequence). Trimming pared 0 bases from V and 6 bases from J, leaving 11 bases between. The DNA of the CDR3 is TGTGCCTGGAGTGTAGGGGGTAACGCTGAAGCTTTCTTT. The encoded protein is CAWSVGGNAEAFF.

The CDR3 DNA reads TGTGCCAGCAGCTTAGTACTAGCGGGAGGGCCCGCCGGGGAGCTGTTTTTT. Its translation is CASSLVLAGGPAGELFF. The chain recombines TRBV7-8 with TRBJ2-2; 13 bases are shared with TRBD2. CDR1 and CDR2 (germline): SGHVS, FQNEAQ. The CDR3 has 17 amino acids. V lost 1 base to trimming and J lost 6 bases; unmatched junction nucleotides: 5.

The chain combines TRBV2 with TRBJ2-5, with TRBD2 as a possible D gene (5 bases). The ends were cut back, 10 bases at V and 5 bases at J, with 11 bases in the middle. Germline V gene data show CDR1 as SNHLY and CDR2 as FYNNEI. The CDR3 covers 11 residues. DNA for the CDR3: TGTGCCATCCTAACGGGGGAGACCCAGTACTTC. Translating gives CAILTGETQYF.

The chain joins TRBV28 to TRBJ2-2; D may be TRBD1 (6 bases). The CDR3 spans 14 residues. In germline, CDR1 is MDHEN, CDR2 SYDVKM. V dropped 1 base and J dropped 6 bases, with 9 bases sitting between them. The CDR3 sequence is CASSLYQGSGELFF. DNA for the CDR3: TGTGCCAGCAGTTTATATCAGGGGTCCGGGGAGCTGTTTTTT. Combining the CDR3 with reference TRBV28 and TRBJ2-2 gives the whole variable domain DVKVTQSSRYLVKRTGEKVFLECVQDMDHENMFWYRQDPGLGLRLIYFSYDVKMKEKGDIPEGYSVSREKKERFSLILESASTNQTSMYLCASSLYQGSGELFFGEGSRLTVL.

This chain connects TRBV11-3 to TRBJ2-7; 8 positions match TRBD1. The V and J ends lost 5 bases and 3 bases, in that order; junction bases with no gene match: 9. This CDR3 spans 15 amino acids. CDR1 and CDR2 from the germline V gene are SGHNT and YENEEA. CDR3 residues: CASSTGRGPLYEQYF. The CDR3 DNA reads TGTGCCAGCAGCACCGGCAGGGGGCCCCTCTACGAGCAGTACTTC.

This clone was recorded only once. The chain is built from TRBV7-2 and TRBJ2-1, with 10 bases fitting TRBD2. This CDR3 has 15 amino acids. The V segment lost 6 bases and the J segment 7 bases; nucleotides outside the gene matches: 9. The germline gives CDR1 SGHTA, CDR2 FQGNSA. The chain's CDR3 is CASRYPGLASNEQFF. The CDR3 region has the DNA TGTGCCAGCAGGTACCCGGGACTAGCGAGTAATGAGCAGTTCTTC. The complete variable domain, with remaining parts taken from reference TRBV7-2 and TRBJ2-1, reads GAGVSQSPSNKVTEKGKDVELRCDPISGHTALYWYRQSLGQGLEFLIYFQGNSAPDKSGLPSDRFSAERTGGSVSTLTIQRTQQEDSAVYLCASRYPGLASNEQFFGPGTRLTVL.

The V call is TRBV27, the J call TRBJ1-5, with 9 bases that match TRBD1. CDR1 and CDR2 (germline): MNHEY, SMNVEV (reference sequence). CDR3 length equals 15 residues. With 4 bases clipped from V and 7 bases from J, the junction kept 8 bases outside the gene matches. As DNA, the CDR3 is TGTGCCAGCAGTTGGGGGGACAGGGTTGGCCAGCCCCAGCATTTT. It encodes CASSWGDRVGQPQHF.

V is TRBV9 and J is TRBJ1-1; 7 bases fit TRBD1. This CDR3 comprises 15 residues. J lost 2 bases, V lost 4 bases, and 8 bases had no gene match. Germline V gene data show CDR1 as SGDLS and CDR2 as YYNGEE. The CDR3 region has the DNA TGTGCCAGCAGCAGAGAACAGGGGATTAACACTGAAGCTTTCTTT. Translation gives CASSREQGINTEAFF.

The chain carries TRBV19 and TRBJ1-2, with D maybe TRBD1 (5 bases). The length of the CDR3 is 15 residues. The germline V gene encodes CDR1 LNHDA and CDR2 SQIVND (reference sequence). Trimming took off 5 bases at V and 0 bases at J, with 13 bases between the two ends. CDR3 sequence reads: CASSQDIVANYGYTF. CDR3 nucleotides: TGTGCCAGTAGTCAGGACATAGTAGCTAACTATGGCTACACCTTC.